This T cell receptor (beta chain) was retrieved from a study of cytomegalovirus exposure and HLA in healthy donors. Looked up from germline, CDR1 is KGHSH and CDR2 is LQKENI. The V end was cut by 4 bases, the J end by 8 bases, with 14 bases between. The CDR3 sequence is 14 residues long. Whole-study findings and limits: Later analysis showed most CMV-associated TCR beta chains appearing HLA-restricted. The number of N-insertions in an Asian-associated ancestry cluster was reportedly below the 666-donor mean in a later analysis.

13 Jbeta primers and 60 Vbeta primers were used for the PCR. Some clones are missing from TCRdb's copy, which holds only in-frame ones; the method was immunoSEQ multiplex PCR. Among around 110,000 clones listed, around two thirds were seen once. Comment on this clone: The antigen is not known.

This receptor was obtained from a woman aged 40 to 49 in good health and CMV-seropositive. The sequenced material came from PBMCs. The chain has TRBV18 and TRBJ1-4; D perhaps matches TRBD1 (5 bases). The CDR3: CASSLTQGREKLFF. The CDR3 DNA is TGTGCCAGCTCACTCACCCAGGGTAGAGAAAAACTGTTTTTT.